This T cell receptor beta chain was recorded in a study of T cells in Graves' hyperthyroidism and ophthalmopathy. Study context: Blood was drawn when the patient was first diagnosed and still untreated.

TCR beta CDR3 sequences were amplified from RNA transcripts. First-round RT-PCR of the TCR CDR3 relied on the HTBI primer set. A single record per CDR3 protein comes from TCRdb applying MiXCR to the multiplex PCR reads. The repertoire holds hundreds of thousands of distinct CDR3 sequences, with about 15% as singletons. Patients aged 18 to 65 had newly diagnosed hyperthyroidism of under 2 months' duration. Thyroid ultrasound and orbital computed tomography, with clinical symptoms and serum thyroxine and TRAb, informed diagnoses. Source material for PBMCs was more than 9.5 ml fresh peripheral blood. Per germline, CDR1 GTSNPN and CDR2 SVGIG (reference sequence). V was pared by 2 bases and J by 4 bases, with 7 bases of the junction left unmatched. There are 14 residues in the CDR3.

The origin of this receptor is a woman between 25 and 40 years old with Graves' hyperthyroidism. The sequenced sample was blood. The chain combines TRBV30 with TRBJ2-7, with 8 nucleotides matching TRBD2. Here the CDR3 DNA reads TGTGCCTGGAGTTGGGACGGCGGGGGGTACGAGCAGTACTTC. Translation: CAWSWDGGGYEQYF.